Presented here are 21 T cell receptor beta chains from one specimen sequenced in a study of PD-1 blockade in classical Hodgkin lymphoma. Produced via immunoSEQ multiplex PCR; TCRdb's table is partial and in-frame only. The profile shows fewer than 45,000 clones, roughly 65% of them singletons. The time point is: cycle 4 day 1 (C4D1), after less than 7 weeks of nivolumab. Exposure to brentuximab vedotin varied, and each patient had relapsed following autologous stem cell transplantation. The sample was peripheral blood mononuclear cells (PBMCs), taken before the fourth cycle of nivolumab. These TCRs come from a human donor with classical Hodgkin lymphoma.

V and J are TRBV6-5 and TRBJ1-1, with unresolved D. V lost 5 bases to trimming and J lost 0 bases, with 10 bases between them. From germline, CDR1 is MNHEY and CDR2 SVGAGI. The length of the CDR3 is 14 residues. For the CDR3, the DNA is TGTGCCAGCAGTCTACAGCAAATGAACACTGAAGCTTTCTTT. Its protein product is CASSLQQMNTEAFF.

In DNA form, the CDR3 reads TGTGCCAGCAGTTTAAGAACAGGGGTGAACACTGAAGCTTTCTTT. It codes for CASSLRTGVNTEAFF. The genes are TRBV27 and TRBJ1-1; 7 bases align to TRBD1. CDR1 and CDR2 (germline): MNHEY, SMNVEV (reference sequence). The CDR3 length is 15 residues. V trimming: 2 bases; J trimming: 0 bases; junction bases outside the gene matches: 3.

This clone turned up a few times. The V call is TRBV29-1, the J call TRBJ1-3; D might be TRBD1 (6 bases). The CDR3 totals 12 residues. Per the germline V gene, CDR1 is SQVTM and CDR2 is ANQGSEA. V lost 8 bases and J lost 4, with 12 bases in between. This CDR3 reads CSIAGVGNTIYF. CDR3 coding DNA: TGCAGCATAGCAGGGGTCGGAAACACCATATATTTT.

The V and J genes are TRBV7-9 and TRBJ2-1, with 13 bases that match TRBD2. This CDR3 has 18 amino acids. CDR1 SEHNR and CDR2 FQNEAQ come from the germline V gene (reference sequence). Trimming at V came to 0 bases and at J to 1 base, leaving 3 bases not matched to a gene. The DNA for the CDR3 is TGTGCCAGCAGCTTAGCACTAGCGGGAGGGCTATCCTACAATGAGCAGTTCTTC. It translates to CASSLALAGGLSYNEQFF.

Here the CDR3 reads CASSLNTGQTGELFF. Here the CDR3 DNA reads TGCGCCAGCAGCTTGAACACCGGGCAAACCGGGGAGCTGTTTTTT. The chain links TRBV4-3 to TRBJ2-2; no clear D gene. Germline V CDR1 and CDR2: LGHNA, YSLEER. Trimming shortened V by 5 bases and J by 5 bases, and 15 bases separated the two germline ends. The CDR3 length is 15 residues.

This CDR3 reads CASSYSRGRYEQYF. DNA for the CDR3: TGTGCCAGCAGTTACTCGAGGGGGAGGTACGAGCAGTACTTC. The chain is built from TRBV6-5 and TRBJ2-7, with D possibly being TRBD1 or TRBD2 (6 bases each). Germline CDR1 and CDR2: MNHEY and SVGAGI. The CDR3 consists of 14 residues. V gave up 0 bases and J gave up 4 bases, with 10 bases separating them.

This clone was observed a few times. The CDR3: CASRRDSFTEAFF. Here the CDR3 DNA reads TGTGCCAGCAGAAGGGACAGTTTCACTGAAGCTTTCTTT. V and J are TRBV6-6 and TRBJ1-1, with TRBD1 matching 7 bases. In germline, CDR1 is MNHNY, CDR2 SVGAGI (reference sequence). The CDR3 runs 13 residues. Unmatched junction bases numbered 5, after V lost 6 bases and J lost 4 bases.

The chain combines TRBV6-6 with TRBJ2-7, with TRBD1 identical over 10 bases. Germline V gene lookup returns CDR1 MNHNY and CDR2 SVGAGI (reference sequence). V shed 4 bases, J shed 5 bases, and the junction held 11 bases outside the gene matches. The CDR3 loop spans 16 amino acids. The DNA of the CDR3 is TGTGCCAGCAGTTTGTTTCCGGGACAGGGGTCTGACGAGCAGTACTTC. Protein product: CASSLFPGQGSDEQYF.

The chain links TRBV19 to TRBJ2-5; possible D gene TRBD1, 6 bases. The V end lost 5 bases, the J end lost 4 bases, and 17 bases lay between the germline ends. Per the germline V gene, CDR1 is LNHDA and CDR2 is SQIVND (reference sequence). The CDR3 sequence is 15 residues long. The CDR3 sequence is CASSFWTVGRETQYF. The DNA for the CDR3 is TGTGCCAGTAGTTTCTGGACAGTTGGGAGAGAGACCCAGTACTTC.

V usage is TRBV2 and J usage is TRBJ2-2; D not certain. The ends were cut back, 1 base at V and 0 bases at J, with 9 bases in the middle. In germline, CDR1 is SNHLY, CDR2 FYNNEI. This CDR3 is built from 16 residues. CDR3 sequence reads: CASSEETHANTGELFF. In nucleotides, the CDR3 is TGTGCCAGCAGTGAAGAGACACACGCGAACACCGGGGAGCTGTTTTTT. The complete variable domain, with remaining parts taken from reference TRBV2 and TRBJ2-2, reads EPEVTQTPSHQVTQMGQEVILRCVPISNHLYFYWYRQILGQKVEFLVSFYNNEISEKSEIFDDQFSVERPDGSNFTLKIRSTKLEDSAMYFCASSEETHANTGELFFGEGSRLTVL.

The chain combines TRBV30 with TRBJ2-7; tentative D call: TRBD1 (5 bases). CDR1 and CDR2 (germline): GTSNPN, SVGIG (reference sequence). The CDR3 is 13 amino acids. Trimming took 4 bases from V and 5 from J, leaving 15 bases between them. The CDR3, as DNA: TGTGCCTGGACTTTCCAGGACATGGACGAGCAGTACTTC. Encoded protein: CAWTFQDMDEQYF.

This chain links TRBV18 with TRBJ2-1, with D possibly matching TRBD2 (6 bases). The CDR3 covers 13 residues. CDR1 and CDR2 from the germline V gene are KGHSH and LQKENI. V shed 3 bases and J shed 5 bases, with 8 bases lying between them. DNA of the CDR3: TGTGCCAGCTCACCGGGACTCAACAATGAGCAGTTCTTC. Translating it yields CASSPGLNNEQFF.

At least ten counts were recorded for this clone. The chain combines TRBV23-1 with TRBJ1-1; D is unclear. TRBV23-1 is an open reading frame, and its role is uncertain. The CDR3 runs 10 residues. Deletions cut 6 bases from V and 1 base from J, with 0 bases between. The CDR3: CASRNTEAFF. For the CDR3, the DNA is TGCGCCAGCAGGAACACTGAAGCTTTCTTT.

This clone was counted between two and nine times. V gene TRBV7-2 combines with J gene TRBJ1-3, with D possibly matching TRBD1 (6 bases). V lost 5 bases to trimming and J lost 4 bases, with 15 bases between them. From germline, CDR1 is SGHTA and CDR2 FQGNSA. There are 15 residues in the CDR3. CDR3 protein: CASSVQGTTGNTIYF. The CDR3 DNA follows: TGTGCCAGCAGCGTACAAGGGACAACCGGAAACACCATATATTTT.

V usage is TRBV11-3 and J usage is TRBJ2-3; the D gene could be TRBD1 or TRBD2 (5 bases each). The V and J ends lost 4 bases and 2 bases respectively, with 10 bases between them. The CDR3 contains 14 residues. The germline CDR1 and CDR2 sequences are SGHNT and YENEEA. The DNA of the CDR3 is TGTGCCAGCAGCTCCCGAGGGACCACAGATACGCAGTATTTT. Amino acids: CASSSRGTTDTQYF.

On this clone itself: Distinct nucleotide sequences in the sample also encode this CDR3. The chain has TRBV5-4 and TRBJ2-7; 11 bases agree with TRBD2. Per germline, CDR1 SGHNT and CDR2 YYREEE (reference sequence). The CDR3 spans 15 residues. With V trimmed by 3 bases and J by 3 bases, 5 bases remained unmatched. CDR3 nucleotide sequence: TGTGCCAGCAGCTCCACTAGCGGGGGCCTCTACGAGCAGTACTTC. Amino acids: CASSSTSGGLYEQYF.

The rearrangement uses TRBV5-5 and TRBJ2-5; D possibly corresponds to TRBD1 (6 bases). The germline CDR1 and CDR2 sequences are SGHKS and YYEKEE (reference sequence). Trimming pared 5 bases from V and 13 bases from J, leaving 18 bases between. CDR3 length: 12 residues. CDR3 sequence reads: CASSYTGYESYF. In nucleotides, the CDR3 is TGTGCCAGCAGTTACACAGGGTATGAATCGTACTTC.

The chain employs TRBV7-2 and TRBJ2-3; 10 bases are shared with TRBD2. The germline V gene encodes CDR1 SGHTA and CDR2 FQGNSA. V lost 0 bases to trimming and J lost 3 bases; unmatched junction nucleotides: 6. The CDR3 sequence is 17 residues long. The CDR3 DNA follows: TGTGCCAGCAGCTTAGCGCCAGCGGGGGGGCAGACAGATACGCAGTATTTT. This codes for CASSLAPAGGQTDTQYF.

V is TRBV5-6 and J is TRBJ2-1; D gene ambiguous. Trimming took off 0 bases at V and 7 bases at J, with 11 bases between the two ends. Germline lookup yields CDR1 SGHDT and CDR2 YYEEEE. The length of the CDR3 is 14 residues. The CDR3 region has the DNA TGTGCCAGCAGCTTGGGCGACCTAGGGAATGAGCAGTTCTTC. This sequence encodes CASSLGDLGNEQFF.

The CDR3 nucleotides read TGTGCCAGTAAACGGACAGGGCGACAGCCCCAGCATTTT. Translated: CASKRTGRQPQHF. V gene TRBV6-1 combines with J gene TRBJ1-5, with 8 bases fitting TRBD1. Germline trimming cut 9 bases from V and 7 bases from J; bases unmatched to any gene: 8. The germline gives CDR1 MNHNS, CDR2 SASEGT. This CDR3 is built from 13 residues.

The V gene is TRBV19, the J gene TRBJ2-2; D remains unclear. V was pared by 4 bases and J by 7 bases, with 7 bases between. Germline V gene data show CDR1 as LNHDA and CDR2 as SQIVND (reference sequence). The CDR3 is 12 amino acids. CDR3 in amino acids: CASSRVGGELFF. The CDR3 DNA reads as TGTGCCAGTAGTAGAGTGGGCGGGGAGCTGTTTTTT.